Sequencing of this T cell receptor beta chain was carried out in a study of OX40 agonist ivuxolimab in advanced cancers. The V gene's germline CDR1 is MNHEY and CDR2 SVGAGI. V gave up 6 bases and J gave up 9 bases, with 18 bases separating them. The CDR3 consists of 14 residues. Profiled with immunoSEQ multiplex PCR; TCRdb holds only in-frame clones, not every one. Of over 55,000 clones listed, 85% to 90% were seen once; the top ten hold 10% to 14%. Sequences were derived from CD4+ or CD8+ T cells sorted from blood, sampled in a trial of the OX40 agonist ivuxolimab. The TCR originated in an adult with an advanced solid tumor such as melanoma, head and neck, liver or kidney cancer. The rearrangement links TRBV6-5 to TRBJ1-5, with D tentatively TRBD1 (6 bases). DNA of the CDR3: TGTGCCAGCAGAGCCCCGGGGGCCGGTGGGCCCCAGCATTTT. It encodes CASRAPGAGGPQHF.